These 19 T cell receptor beta chains were all obtained from the same sample, sequenced in a study of beta chain features in type 1 diabetes. Sequencing targeted expressed TCRB transcripts, as all isolated RNA had been reverse transcribed. The method was immunoSEQ multiplex PCR; TCRdb's version includes in-frame clones alone and lacks a portion of them. Among around 430,000 clones, about 30% were seen once, and the ten largest hold about 0.065%. The specimen was naive CD4+ T cells from blood. The receptors originated from a young man in good health.

The chain is built from TRBV29-1 and TRBJ1-1; no reliable D call. Trimming left V 3 bases short and J 3 bases short, with 11 bases between. Looked up from germline, CDR1 is SQVTM and CDR2 is ANQGSEA. This CDR3 has 13 residues. CDR3 DNA sequence: TGCAGCGTTGAGGGTGTAGTCTACACTGAAGCTTTCTTT. It is translated as CSVEGVVYTEAFF.

In this sample, this clone turned up a few times. The chain links TRBV29-1 to TRBJ2-7; TRBD1 is a possible D gene (6 bases). The ends were cut back, 4 bases at V and 6 bases at J, with 19 bases in the middle. Germline CDR1 and CDR2: SQVTM and ANQGSEA. This CDR3 region has 14 residues. In nucleotides, the CDR3 is TGCAGCGTTGGGAGAGACAGGTACCTTGGCGAGCAGTACTTC. Amino acids: CSVGRDRYLGEQYF.

This clone was found once. This sequence joins TRBV9 and TRBJ2-5, with 7 bases lining up with TRBD1. CDR1 and CDR2 from the germline V gene are SGDLS and YYNGEE. V lost 6 bases and J lost 3; bases outside the gene matches: 2. This CDR3 contains 12 residues. The CDR3 here is CASKDREETQYF. As DNA, the CDR3 is TGTGCCAGCAAAGACAGGGAAGAGACCCAGTACTTC.

A note on this clone: Other DNA sequences in the sample encode the same CDR3. The rearrangement joins TRBV7-9 to TRBJ2-7, with a weak D call TRBD2 (5 bases). The CDR3 loop spans 13 amino acids. V shed 5 bases and J shed 3 bases, with 11 bases lying between them. The germline V gene has CDR1 SEHNR and CDR2 FQNEAQ (reference sequence). The CDR3 here is CASSPREGYEQYF. The CDR3, as DNA: TGTGCCAGCAGCCCCCGTGAGGGCTACGAGCAGTACTTC.

The chain has TRBV9 and TRBJ2-5; a weak D match, TRBD1 (6 bases). V lost 4 bases to trimming and J lost 7 bases, with 20 bases between them. This CDR3 region has 15 residues. Germline-derived CDR1 and CDR2 are SGDLS and YYNGEE. CDR3 bases: TGTGCCAGCAGCACAACATCCGGGACAACGGGGACCCAGTACTTC. Translated, it gives CASSTTSGTTGTQYF. Supplemented by reference TRBV9 and TRBJ2-5, the full variable domain reads DSGVTQTPKHLITATGQRVTLRCSPRSGDLSVYWYQQSLDQGLQFLIQYYNGEERAKGNILERFSAQQFPDLHSELNLSSLELGDSALYFCASSTTSGTTGTQYFGPGTRLLVL.

The chain is built from TRBV20-1 and TRBJ1-2; D remains unclear. The CDR3 is made up of 11 amino acids. Trimming shortened V by 5 bases and J by 13 bases, and 17 bases separated the two germline ends. Germline-derived CDR1 and CDR2 are DFQATT and SNEGSKA (reference sequence). CDR3 sequence: CSAAVEGPCTF. The CDR3, as DNA: TGCAGTGCTGCCGTGGAGGGTCCCTGCACCTTC.

This chain connects TRBV9 to TRBJ2-7; 13 bases fit TRBD2. The V and J ends lost 4 bases and 4 bases, in that order; junction bases with no gene match: 8. This CDR3 comprises 16 residues. Germline V lookup: CDR1 SGDLS, CDR2 YYNGEE. The CDR3 nucleotides read TGTGCCAGCAGCCAGAAGGAACTAGCGGGAGGGTACGAGCAGTACTTC. As protein: CASSQKELAGGYEQYF.

The chain is built from TRBV7-9 and TRBJ2-1; no reliable D call. The V gene's germline CDR1 is SEHNR and CDR2 FQNEAQ (reference sequence). This CDR3 is 15 amino acids long. Deletions cut 4 bases from V and 1 base from J, with 11 bases between. The CDR3 protein is CASSYWAGSYNEQFF. CDR3 DNA sequence: TGTGCCAGCAGCTATTGGGCTGGATCCTACAATGAGCAGTTCTTC.

This clone was observed a handful of times. This chain uses TRBV25-1 with TRBJ1-2; no reliable D call. V shed 3 bases and J shed 4 bases, with 6 bases lying between them. The CDR3 sequence is 12 residues long. The V gene's germline CDR1 is MGHDK and CDR2 SYGVNS. The CDR3 DNA reads TGTGCCAGCAGTGACATACTCTATGGCTACACCTTC. Amino acid sequence: CASSDILYGYTF.

The chain couples TRBV29-1 to TRBJ2-3; D gene uncertain. Germline V CDR1 and CDR2: SQVTM, ANQGSEA. CDR3 length: 12 residues. The V gene lost 7 bases and the J gene lost 2 bases, with 10 bases spanning the gap. CDR3 nucleotides: TGCAGCGCGATACCCCCCACAGATACGCAGTATTTT. Protein product: CSAIPPTDTQYF.

This chain connects TRBV30 to TRBJ2-5; D remains ambiguous. Deletions cut 1 base from V and 5 bases from J, with 17 bases between. The CDR3 extends over 15 amino acids. Per germline, CDR1 GTSNPN and CDR2 SVGIG (reference sequence). CDR3 DNA sequence: TGTGCCTGGAGTGCCGGTTCGTCCCCGGGTGAGACCCAGTACTTC. Translated: CAWSAGSSPGETQYF.

The J gene is TRBJ2-4, the V gene TRBV5-1; TRBD1 might be the D (6 bases). The CDR3 contains 13 residues. V shed 5 bases and J shed 8 bases, with 14 bases lying between them. Germline loops: CDR1 SGHRS, CDR2 YFSETQ. The CDR3 region is CASRLTQGHIQYF. The CDR3 bases are TGCGCCAGCAGACTTACACAGGGACACATTCAGTACTTC.

This clone was detected a few times. The chain has TRBV30 and TRBJ1-5; 12 nucleotides line up with TRBD1. The CDR3 has 18 amino acids. Per germline, CDR1 GTSNPN and CDR2 SVGIG (reference sequence). V shed 3 bases and J 0 bases; nucleotides not matched to a gene: 9. For the CDR3, the DNA is TGTGCCTGGAGGACCGGGACAGGGGGCCCATATAGCAATCAGCCCCAGCATTTT. This encodes CAWRTGTGGPYSNQPQHF. The variable domain in full, completed from reference TRBV30 and TRBJ1-5, reads SQTIHQWPATLVQPVGSPLSLECTVEGTSNPNLYWYRQAAGRGLQLLFYSVGIGQISSEVPQNLSASRPQDRQFILSSKKLLLSDSGFYLCAWRTGTGGPYSNQPQHFGDGTRLSIL.

This clone showed up just a few times. The gene calls are TRBV28 and TRBJ2-7, with D possibly matching TRBD2 (6 bases). This CDR3 is built from 14 residues. Germline CDR1 is MDHEN and CDR2 is SYDVKM. Trimming left V 2 bases short and J 0 bases short, with 8 bases between. CDR3 protein: CASSLGGFSYEQYF. In DNA, the CDR3 is TGTGCCAGCAGTTTAGGAGGGTTCTCCTACGAGCAGTACTTC.

V and J are TRBV5-1 and TRBJ2-7; 7 bases are a match to TRBD2. Germline trimming cut 5 bases from V and 7 bases from J; bases unmatched to any gene: 15. This CDR3 comprises 15 residues. Germline V gene lookup returns CDR1 SGHRS and CDR2 YFSETQ. Written as DNA, the CDR3 is TGCGCCAGCAGTTCTACGGGAGGCCGGTTTGCTGAGCAGTACTTC. Encoded protein: CASSSTGGRFAEQYF.

The V call is TRBV7-8, the J call TRBJ2-1; D is ambiguous. The CDR3 totals 17 residues. Per germline, CDR1 SGHVS and CDR2 FQNEAQ. V lost 2 bases, J lost 0 bases, and 14 bases lay in between. The CDR3 DNA is TGTGCCAGCAGCTTATTCCGAGGCCCTGACTCCTACAATGAGCAGTTCTTC. Translating it yields CASSLFRGPDSYNEQFF. The variable domain in full, completed from reference TRBV7-8 and TRBJ2-1, reads GAGVSQSPRYKVAKRGQDVALRCDPISGHVSLFWYQQALGQGPEFLTYFQNEAQLDKSGLPSDRFFAERPEGSVSTLKIQRTQQEDSAVYLCASSLFRGPDSYNEQFFGPGTRLTVL.

V is TRBV28 and J is TRBJ2-1; 7 bases are a match to TRBD2. This CDR3 spans 16 amino acids. V lost 4 bases and J lost 2; bases outside the gene matches: 8. Per germline, CDR1 MDHEN and CDR2 SYDVKM. The CDR3 sequence: CASSSLRDYPYNEQFF. DNA for the CDR3: TGTGCCAGCAGTTCCCTCCGGGACTATCCCTACAATGAGCAGTTCTTC.

V is TRBV6-1 and J is TRBJ1-1; TRBD1 matches 9 bases. Losses at the gene ends were 4 bases for V and 5 bases for J; bases not matched to a gene: 5. The CDR3 is 14 amino acids. The germline V gene encodes CDR1 MNHNS and CDR2 SASEGT. CDR3 loop: CASSVSDRGTEAFF. CDR3 DNA sequence: TGTGCCAGCAGTGTCTCGGACAGGGGTACTGAAGCTTTCTTT.

This chain joins TRBV15 and TRBJ2-7, with D possibly being TRBD2 (5 bases). V was clipped by 0 bases and J by 4 bases, with 13 bases between them. This CDR3 region has 15 residues. The germline CDR1 and CDR2 sequences are LNHNV and YYDKDF (reference sequence). The CDR3, as DNA: TGTGCCACCAGCAGAGATGTGGGAGATCCATACGAGCAGTACTTC. Its translation: CATSRDVGDPYEQYF.